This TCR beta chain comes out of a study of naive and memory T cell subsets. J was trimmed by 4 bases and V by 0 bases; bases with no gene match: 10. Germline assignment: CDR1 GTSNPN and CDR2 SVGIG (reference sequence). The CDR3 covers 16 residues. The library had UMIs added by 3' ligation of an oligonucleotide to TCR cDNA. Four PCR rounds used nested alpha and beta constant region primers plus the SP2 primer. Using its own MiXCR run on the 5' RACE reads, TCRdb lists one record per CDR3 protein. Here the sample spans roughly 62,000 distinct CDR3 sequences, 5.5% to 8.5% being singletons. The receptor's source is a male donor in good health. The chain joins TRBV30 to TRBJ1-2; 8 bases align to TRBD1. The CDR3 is CAWSVPGTGRSYGYTF. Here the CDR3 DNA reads TGTGCCTGGAGTGTTCCTGGGACAGGTCGATCCTATGGCTACACCTTC. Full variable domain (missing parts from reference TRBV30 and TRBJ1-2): SQTIHQWPATLVQPVGSPLSLECTVEGTSNPNLYWYRQAAGRGLQLLFYSVGIGQISSEVPQNLSASRPQDRQFILSSKKLLLSDSGFYLCAWSVPGTGRSYGYTFGSGTRLTVV.